The 5 T cell receptor beta chains listed next were all sequenced from one sample in a study of blood T cells in healthy people across ages. For the second PCR, which ran for about 6 to 11 cycles, a sample-barcoded 5' primer and a J-beta primer mix were used. From the 5' RACE reads, TCRdb called clonotypes with MiXCR, one entry per CDR3 protein. Among fewer than 700,000 distinct CDR3 sequences listed, 40% to 45% were seen once. Source material: blood. The source is a man older than 75 in good health.

V is TRBV7-8 and J is TRBJ2-3; the D is unclear. CDR3 length equals 14 residues. Trimming pared 4 bases from V and 1 base from J, leaving 9 bases between. Germline-derived CDR1 and CDR2 are SGHVS and FQNEAQ. The CDR3 here is CASSSTEGTDTQYF. The CDR3 DNA reads as TGTGCCAGCAGCTCCACCGAGGGCACAGATACGCAGTATTTT.

The chain joins TRBV25-1 to TRBJ2-1; D uncertain. Trimming cost V 4 bases and J 7 bases, with 11 bases left between them. The CDR3 contains 13 residues. The germline V gene has CDR1 MGHDK and CDR2 SYGVNS. In DNA, the CDR3 is TGTGCCAGCAGTGGACCTCCTGGGAATGAGCAGTTCTTC. This encodes CASSGPPGNEQFF. The variable domain in full, completed from reference TRBV25-1 and TRBJ2-1, reads EADIYQTPRYLVIGTGKKITLECSQTMGHDKMYWYQQDPGMELHLIHYSYGVNSTEKGDLSSESTVSRIRTEHFPLTLESARPSHTSQYLCASSGPPGNEQFFGPGTRLTVL.

This clonotype was detected only a few times. The CDR3 coding sequence is TGCGCCAGCAGCTTGGTTAACGTTGACAAAAACATTCAGTACTTC. This encodes CASSLVNVDKNIQYF. This chain connects TRBV5-1 to TRBJ2-4; no clear D. The CDR3 has 15 residues. CDR1 and CDR2 from the germline V gene are SGHRS and YFSETQ. The ends were cut back, 0 bases at V and 3 bases at J, with 10 bases in the middle.

This chain joins TRBV20-1 and TRBJ2-1; 12 nucleotides align to TRBD1. After removal of 2 bases from V and 7 bases from J, the junction contained 6 bases not matched to a gene. This CDR3 has 15 amino acids. The germline V gene has CDR1 DFQATT and CDR2 SNEGSKA (reference sequence). The CDR3 coding sequence is TGCAGTGCTAGATGGGGACAGGGGGCGTGTAATGAGCAGTTCTTC. It yields the protein CSARWGQGACNEQFF.

The rearrangement links TRBV20-1 to TRBJ2-3; D perhaps matches TRBD1 (6 bases). Germline CDR1 DFQATT, CDR2 SNEGSKA (reference sequence). The CDR3 length is 17 residues. V was clipped by 0 bases and J by 0 bases, with 16 bases between them. CDR3 sequence: CSARDSTGTYSTDTQYF. CDR3 coding DNA: TGCAGTGCTAGAGACTCTACGGGGACATATAGCACAGATACGCAGTATTTT.